The table lists the clone carrying this T cell receptor beta chain with a few counts. The data belong to a study of blood T cell repertoires in COVID-19. Study at large: Italy, Spain and the United States were the sources of the convalescent and acute COVID-19 samples. Sources were T cells, B-cell-depleted T cells, or PBMCs; the material itself was cDNA or gDNA.

The V gene's germline CDR1 is LGHNA and CDR2 YSLEER. V was shortened by 0 bases and J by 4 bases, with 15 bases between the two germline ends. The CDR3 has 16 residues. As processed by the authors: Nucleated cell counts were estimated from reference gene primer amplification. The protocol was immunoSEQ multiplex PCR, while the TCRdb copy is restricted to in-frame clones and leaves out a portion. The DNA gave D and trimming, while V, J and clone size come from that table. The table records fewer than 200,000 clones, 84% of them present only once. This chain uses TRBV4-3 with TRBJ1-2; no reliable D call. Source material: PBMCs or T cells enriched from blood (not recorded which). This sequence originates from a young woman who had been exposed to COVID-19. The DNA of the CDR3 is TGCGCCAGCAGCCAAGACTCGGGAGTCCAACCCTATGGCTACACCTTC. Its protein is CASSQDSGVQPYGYTF.